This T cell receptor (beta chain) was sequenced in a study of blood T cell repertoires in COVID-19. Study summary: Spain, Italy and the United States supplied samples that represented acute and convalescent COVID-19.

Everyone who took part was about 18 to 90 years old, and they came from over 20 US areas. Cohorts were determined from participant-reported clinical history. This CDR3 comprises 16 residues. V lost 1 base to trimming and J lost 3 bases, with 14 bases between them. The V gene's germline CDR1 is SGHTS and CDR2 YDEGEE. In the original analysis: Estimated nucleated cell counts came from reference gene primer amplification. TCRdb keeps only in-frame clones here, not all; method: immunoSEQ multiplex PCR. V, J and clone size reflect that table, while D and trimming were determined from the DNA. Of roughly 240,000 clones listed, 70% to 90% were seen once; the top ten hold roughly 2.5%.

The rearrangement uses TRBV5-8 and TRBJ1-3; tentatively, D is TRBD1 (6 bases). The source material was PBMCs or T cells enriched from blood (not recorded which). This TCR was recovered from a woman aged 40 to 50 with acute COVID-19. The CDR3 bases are TGTGCCAGCAGCTTGAGAGGGGGATTATTTGGAAACACCATATATTTT. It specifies CASSLRGGLFGNTIYF.